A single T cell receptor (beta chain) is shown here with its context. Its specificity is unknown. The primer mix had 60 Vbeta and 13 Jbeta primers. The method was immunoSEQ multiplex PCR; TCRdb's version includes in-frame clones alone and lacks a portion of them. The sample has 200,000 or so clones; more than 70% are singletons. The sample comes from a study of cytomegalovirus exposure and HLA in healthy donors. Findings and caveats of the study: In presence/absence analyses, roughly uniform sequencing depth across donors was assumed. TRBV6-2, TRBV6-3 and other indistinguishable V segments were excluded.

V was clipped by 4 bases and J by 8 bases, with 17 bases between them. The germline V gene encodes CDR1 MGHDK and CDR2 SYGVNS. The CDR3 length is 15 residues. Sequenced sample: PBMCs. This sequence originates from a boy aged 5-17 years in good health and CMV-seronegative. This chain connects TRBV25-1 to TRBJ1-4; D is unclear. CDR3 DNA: TGTGCCAGCAGTGCCGTAGGATCAAGGAGGGAAAAACTGTTTTTT. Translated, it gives CASSAVGSRREKLFF. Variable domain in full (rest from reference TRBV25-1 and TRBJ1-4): EADIYQTPRYLVIGTGKKITLECSQTMGHDKMYWYQQDPGMELHLIHYSYGVNSTEKGDLSSESTVSRIRTEHFPLTLESARPSHTSQYLCASSAVGSRREKLFFGSGTQLSVL.